This TCR beta chain was captured in a study of regulatory T cells in long-lasting Graves disease. Germline V CDR1 and CDR2: LGHDT, YNNKEL (reference sequence). Losses at the gene ends were 4 bases for V and 1 base for J; bases not matched to a gene: 20. The CDR3 is 20 residues long. As to time point: newly diagnosed GD, antithyroid drugs for less than 3 months. The TCR library was made from RNA extracted from PBMCs. TCR beta libraries were built with iRepertoire HTBI primers and Arm-PCR of CDR3 regions. TCRdb reprocessed the multiplex PCR reads via MiXCR and lists one record per CDR3 protein. The sample contains approximately 400,000 distinct CDR3 sequences, 15% of which appear only once. This clonotype showed up many times. The same data also went into a second study, on T cells in Graves' hyperthyroidism and ophthalmopathy. From that study: Lactation, pregnancy, other autoimmune disease or uncontrolled infection led to exclusion of patients. Blood shared most expanded thyroid clonotypes above 0.001.

This TCR was sampled from a woman aged 30 to 39 with Graves disease. This sample comprised peripheral blood mononuclear cells (PBMCs), obtained at new diagnosis, from a patient treated with antithyroid drugs. This chain links TRBV3-1 with TRBJ2-7, with 9 bases fitting TRBD2. CDR3 in amino acids: CASSLRPLPSGVLGSYEQYF. CDR3 DNA sequence: TGTGCCAGCAGCCTCCGGCCCCTGCCTAGCGGGGTTTTGGGTTCCTACGAGCAGTACTTC.